This is a list of T cell receptor beta chains from one sample in a study of early T cells in non-severe SARS-CoV-2 infection. TCRdb reanalysed the 5' RACE reads using MiXCR and keeps one entry per CDR3 protein. This sample yields nearly 30,000 distinct CDR3 sequences, of which 5% are seen a single time; 10% to 12% belongs to the top ten. Sequenced: whole blood. These receptor sequences come from an adult who was a healthcare worker with PCR-confirmed SARS-CoV-2 infection or an uninfected control (not recorded which). The CDR3 runs from the conserved cysteine through the conserved F or W. The D gene is left open where the match is weak. Clone sizes are given selectively: once, few, many, or a class where the clone is expanded.

d_gene: -; v_gene: TRBV12-3/TRBV12-4; len: 15; j_gene: TRBJ2-2; abundance: many; CDR3aa: CASRTGTLATGELFF; CDR3nt: TGTGCCAGCAGGACCGGGACCTTAGCCACCGGGGAGCTGTTTTTT
d_gene: TRBD1; v_gene: TRBV19; len: 16; j_gene: TRBJ2-2; abundance: many; CDR3aa: CASSTRGLGVTGELFF; CDR3nt: TGTGCCAGTAGTACCAGGGGGCTAGGGGTTACCGGGGAGCTGTTTTTT
d_gene: -; v_gene: TRBV6-5; len: 19; j_gene: TRBJ2-7; abundance: -; CDR3aa: CASSYSLPRPGVRFYEQYF; CDR3nt: TGTGCCAGCAGTTACTCGCTTCCCCGGCCCGGGGTCAGATTCTACGAGCAGTACTTC
d_gene: -; v_gene: TRBV18; len: 17; j_gene: TRBJ1-5; abundance: many; CDR3aa: CASSARQEASSNQPQHF; CDR3nt: TGTGCCAGCTCAGCACGACAGGAGGCTAGTAGCAATCAGCCCCAGCATTTT
d_gene: TRBD2; v_gene: TRBV7-9; len: 18; j_gene: TRBJ2-7; abundance: -; CDR3aa: CASSTLAAIPSGDYEQYF; CDR3nt: TGTGCCAGCAGCACCTTGGCGGCTATACCGAGCGGGGACTACGAGCAGTACTTC
d_gene: -; v_gene: TRBV29-1; len: 8; j_gene: TRBJ1-1; abundance: -; CDR3aa: CSGDEAFF; CDR3nt: TGCAGCGGGGACGAAGCTTTCTTT
d_gene: TRBD2; v_gene: TRBV28; len: 18; j_gene: TRBJ2-7; abundance: few; CDR3aa: CASSYIGGEYSISYEQYF; CDR3nt: TGTGCCAGCAGTTATATCGGGGGGGAATACTCCATCTCCTACGAGCAGTACTTC
d_gene: -; v_gene: TRBV11-2; len: 14; j_gene: TRBJ2-4; abundance: many; CDR3aa: CASSLDLEGKIQYF; CDR3nt: TGTGCCAGCAGCTTAGATCTTGAGGGAAAAATTCAGTACTTC
d_gene: -; v_gene: TRBV5-1; len: 14; j_gene: TRBJ1-2; abundance: few; CDR3aa: CASSSGTVNYGYTF; CDR3nt: TGCGCCAGCAGCTCAGGGACGGTTAACTATGGCTACACCTTC
d_gene: -; v_gene: TRBV7-9; len: 13; j_gene: TRBJ2-6; abundance: few; CDR3aa: CASSFGSANVLTF; CDR3nt: TGTGCCAGCAGCTTTGGAAGTGCCAACGTCCTGACTTTC
d_gene: -; v_gene: TRBV6-1; len: 14; j_gene: TRBJ1-2; abundance: many; CDR3aa: CASNRDRWNYGYTF; CDR3nt: TGTGCCAGCAACAGGGACCGCTGGAACTATGGCTACACCTTC
d_gene: -; v_gene: TRBV11-2; len: 13; j_gene: TRBJ2-7; abundance: many; CDR3aa: CASSSTSSYEQYF; CDR3nt: TGTGCCAGCAGCTCGACAAGCTCCTACGAGCAGTACTTC
d_gene: TRBD2; v_gene: TRBV5-1; len: 15; j_gene: TRBJ2-6; abundance: few; CDR3aa: CASTWEGTGANVLTF; CDR3nt: TGCGCCAGCACCTGGGAGGGTACTGGGGCCAACGTCCTGACTTTC
d_gene: -; v_gene: TRBV6-2/TRBV6-3; len: 12; j_gene: TRBJ2-7; abundance: -; CDR3aa: CASSFYPSEQYF; CDR3nt: TGTGCCAGCAGTTTCTACCCTTCCGAGCAGTACTTC
d_gene: TRBD2; v_gene: TRBV6-1; len: 15; j_gene: TRBJ2-5; abundance: many; CDR3aa: CASSWTSGGGETQYF; CDR3nt: TGTGCCAGCAGTTGGACTAGCGGGGGGGGTGAGACCCAGTACTTC
d_gene: TRBD1; v_gene: TRBV7-2; len: 12; j_gene: TRBJ2-3; abundance: many; CDR3aa: CASITGGYTQYF; CDR3nt: TGTGCCAGCATCACAGGGGGTTACACGCAGTATTTT
d_gene: -; v_gene: TRBV6-1; len: 11; j_gene: TRBJ2-1; abundance: many; CDR3aa: CASSEAGLEFF; CDR3nt: TGTGCCAGCAGTGAAGCTGGGTTGGAGTTCTTC
d_gene: TRBD2; v_gene: TRBV11-2; len: 16; j_gene: TRBJ2-3; abundance: many; CDR3aa: CASSLGSGTPPETQYF; CDR3nt: TGTGCCAGCAGCTTGGGTAGCGGGACCCCCCCGGAGACGCAGTATTTT
d_gene: -; v_gene: TRBV5-1; len: 14; j_gene: TRBJ2-6; abundance: many; CDR3aa: CASGRGSGANVLTF; CDR3nt: TGCGCCAGCGGGAGGGGGAGTGGGGCCAACGTCCTGACTTTC
d_gene: -; v_gene: TRBV7-9; len: 14; j_gene: TRBJ1-1; abundance: -; CDR3aa: CASSLTEMNTEAFF; CDR3nt: TGTGCCAGCAGCTTAACAGAAATGAACACTGAAGCTTTCTTT
d_gene: -; v_gene: TRBV29-1; len: 13; j_gene: TRBJ2-3; abundance: many; CDR3aa: CSVEGGGTDTQYF; CDR3nt: TGCAGCGTTGAAGGTGGGGGCACAGATACGCAGTATTTT
d_gene: -; v_gene: TRBV5-4; len: 12; j_gene: TRBJ2-5; abundance: -; CDR3aa: CASSLGPETQYF; CDR3nt: TGTGCCAGCAGTCTTGGACCAGAGACCCAGTACTTC
d_gene: -; v_gene: TRBV12-3/TRBV12-4; len: 18; j_gene: TRBJ1-2; abundance: many; CDR3aa: CASSPRQSRTPSTDGYTF; CDR3nt: TGTGCCAGCAGCCCTAGACAGTCTCGAACCCCCTCTACGGACGGCTACACCTTC
d_gene: TRBD2; v_gene: TRBV24-1; len: 14; j_gene: TRBJ2-1; abundance: -; CDR3aa: CATSRGGTYNEQFF; CDR3nt: TGTGCCACCAGTCGGGGGGGGACCTACAATGAGCAGTTCTTC
d_gene: -; v_gene: TRBV6-2/TRBV6-3; len: 12; j_gene: TRBJ2-7; abundance: few; CDR3aa: CASSPVSGEQYF; CDR3nt: TGTGCCAGCAGTCCCGTATCTGGCGAGCAGTACTTC
d_gene: -; v_gene: TRBV6-6; len: 14; j_gene: TRBJ2-7; abundance: many; CDR3aa: CAAGGRGNGYEQYF; CDR3nt: TGTGCCGCCGGGGGGCGGGGGAATGGGTACGAGCAGTACTTC
d_gene: -; v_gene: TRBV2; len: 14; j_gene: TRBJ2-2; abundance: many; CDR3aa: CASRPGGGTGELFF; CDR3nt: TGTGCCAGCAGGCCGGGGGGCGGCACCGGGGAGCTGTTTTTT
d_gene: TRBD1; v_gene: TRBV12-3/TRBV12-4; len: 15; j_gene: TRBJ1-3; abundance: few; CDR3aa: CASSTGVTSGNTIYF; CDR3nt: TGTGCCAGCAGCACAGGGGTAACCTCTGGAAACACCATATATTTT
d_gene: TRBD1; v_gene: TRBV3-1; len: 16; j_gene: TRBJ2-1; abundance: -; CDR3aa: CASSPAGTGARNERFF; CDR3nt: TGTGCCAGCAGCCCGGCCGGGACAGGGGCCCGGAATGAGCGGTTCTTC
d_gene: TRBD2; v_gene: TRBV10-3; len: 15; j_gene: TRBJ2-1; abundance: -; CDR3aa: CAISLAGGQGGEQFF; CDR3nt: TGTGCCATCAGTCTCGCGGGAGGGCAAGGTGGGGAGCAGTTCTTC
d_gene: TRBD1; v_gene: TRBV12-3/TRBV12-4; len: 14; j_gene: TRBJ2-7; abundance: many; CDR3aa: CASTRTGIGYEQYF; CDR3nt: TGTGCCAGCACCAGGACAGGGATCGGCTACGAGCAGTACTTC
d_gene: TRBD1; v_gene: TRBV7-9; len: 14; j_gene: TRBJ2-7; abundance: many; CDR3aa: CASSFSGQGYEQYF; CDR3nt: TGTGCCAGCAGCTTTTCCGGACAGGGGTACGAGCAGTACTTC